In its sample, the clone carrying this T cell receptor beta chain was seen a few times. Amplification of TCR beta CDR3 regions was performed using RNA transcripts as template. First-round RT-PCR targeting the TCR CDR3 was performed with the HTBI primer set. TCRdb re-called the multiplex PCR reads through MiXCR, storing one row per CDR3 protein. This table holds roughly 710,000 distinct CDR3 sequences, 30% to 40% found once. Fresh peripheral blood, roughly 10 ml, was the source of the PBMCs. This sample was included in a study of T cells in Graves' hyperthyroidism and ophthalmopathy. Study at large: Peripheral blood was obtained at initial diagnosis, preceding any treatment.

The sample taken for sequencing was blood. This TCR was recovered from a woman aged 35 to 49 with Graves' hyperthyroidism.

The CDR3 DNA sequence: TGTGCCAGCAGCCAAGGGGGCGAGGATCAGCCCCAGCATTTT. Protein: CASSQGGEDQPQHF. The chain links TRBV3-1 to TRBJ1-5; D is perhaps TRBD1 (5 bases). Germline lookup yields CDR1 LGHDT and CDR2 YNNKEL (reference sequence). The CDR3 contains 14 residues. V lost 1 base to trimming and J lost 5 bases, with 9 bases between them.